The entry below gives a single T cell receptor beta chain sequence along with its context. The antigen is not known. This entry belongs to a study of cytomegalovirus exposure and HLA in healthy donors. Notes on the study in general: As a later analysis revealed, the rate of TCR association differed by HLA locus, with DRB1 most and HLA-C fewest.

The V and J ends lost 0 bases and 1 base respectively, with 9 bases between them. The CDR3 consists of 15 residues. Germline V gene data show CDR1 as MNHEY and CDR2 as SVGAGI. 60 Vbeta and 13 Jbeta primers were used in PCR. As handled by the study authors: Among the unique TCR beta chains that a later analysis counted, 75 million to 85 million in all, roughly 11 million were shared. Sequenced by immunoSEQ multiplex PCR; TCRdb stores in-frame clones only, minus some. That table furnishes V, J and clone size, whereas the DNA furnished D and trimming. This table holds about 180,000 clones, just over 70% found once.

The source of this sequence is a human donor in good health. This chain uses TRBV6-5 with TRBJ1-1; D may be TRBD1 (5 bases). The specimen was PBMCs. The CDR3 nucleotides are TGTGCCAGCAGTTACTCGGGGCTATCGAACACTGAAGCTTTCTTT. It yields the protein CASSYSGLSNTEAFF.